Listed below are T cell receptor beta chains from one sample, sequenced in a study of T cell responses to AZD1222 COVID-19 vaccine. Using immunoSEQ multiplex PCR, the repertoire was profiled, and TCRdb retains in-frame clones only, with some absent. The sample contains about 110,000 clones, about 85% of which appear only once. The sequenced sample was peripheral blood, obtained on day 0 of AZD1222 vaccination. The receptors here all came from an adult in good health. The CDR3 runs from the conserved cysteine through the conserved F or W. D genes are given only for firm matches. Clone size is given for some rows only: seen once, a few or many times, or a class if the clone is expanded.

>TRBJ1-2|TRBV7-2|.|.
TGTGCCAGCAGCTCTCAGCCTAACTATGGCTACACCTTC
CASSSQPNYGYTF
>TRBJ2-1|TRBV7-2|TRBD2|.
TGTGCCAGCAGCTTAAGGGCGCGGCTAGCGGGGGACTCCAACAATGAGCAGTTCTTC
CASSLRARLAGDSNNEQFF
>TRBJ2-5|TRBV19|TRBD2|.
TGTGCCAGTAGTGGTAGCGGGGGAGGACAAGAGACCCAGTACTTC
CASSGSGGGQETQYF
>TRBJ2-1|TRBV14|.|.
TGTGCCAGCAGCCGGACTGGGAGATACAATGAGCAGTTCTTC
CASSRTGRYNEQFF
>TRBJ1-1|TRBV30|.|.
TGTGCCTGGAGTGTTCAGGCGAACACTGAAGCTTTCTTT
CAWSVQANTEAFF
>TRBJ1-1|TRBV7-2|TRBD1|.
TGTGCCAGCAGAAACAGGGGGCAGGGGACTGAAGCTTTCTTT
CASRNRGQGTEAFF
>TRBJ1-3|TRBV7-2|TRBD1|.
TGTGCCAGCAGCAAGGACAGGGTGGAAAACACCATATATTTT
CASSKDRVENTIYF
>TRBJ2-1|TRBV24-1|TRBD1|.
TGTGCCACCAGTGATGTGGCGACAGGGTGGAATGAGCAGTTCTTC
CATSDVATGWNEQFF
>TRBJ1-4|TRBV19|.|.
TGTGCCAGTAGTCCACAGGGTTCAGAAAAACTGTTTTTT
CASSPQGSEKLFF
>TRBJ1-5|TRBV19|.|.
TGTGCCAGTAGTACAGGGGCAAATCAGCCCCAGCATTTT
CASSTGANQPQHF
>TRBJ1-1|TRBV18|.|.
TGTGCCAGCTCATCTGTTATGACAGGAATGGGGGGAGGCACTGAAGCTTTCTTT
CASSSVMTGMGGGTEAFF
>TRBJ1-6|TRBV28|.|.
TGTGCCAGCACCCCTTCGCATAATTCACCCCTCCACTTT
CASTPSHNSPLHF
>TRBJ1-2|TRBV6-5|.|.
TGTGCCAGCAGTTCCCGGACAGATGGCTACACCTTC
CASSSRTDGYTF
>TRBJ2-7|TRBV14|TRBD1|.
TGTGCCAGCAGCCCAGACAGGGTTCGTGAGTACTTC
CASSPDRVREYF
>TRBJ2-1|TRBV10-1|.|.
TGCGCCAGCAGCTCTTATAGCGGACCTCAGAAGTACAATGAGCAGTTCTTC
CASSSYSGPQKYNEQFF
>TRBJ1-5|TRBV19|.|.
TGTGCCAGTAGTATTCAGCAGGGGCCTCGGCCCCAGCATTTT
CASSIQQGPRPQHF
>TRBJ1-6|TRBV28|.|.
TGTGCCAGCACGGGCAGTAATTCACCCCTCCACTTT
CASTGSNSPLHF
>TRBJ1-1|TRBV28|TRBD1|.
TGTGCCAGCAGTGCCCCCCAGGGGGCTTCGAACACTGAAGCTTTCTTT
CASSAPQGASNTEAFF
>TRBJ2-1|TRBV6-5|TRBD2|.
TGTGCCAGCAGTTACTCGAGGGGCGGGAGCTTTTATGAGCAGTTCTTC
CASSYSRGGSFYEQFF
>TRBJ1-2|TRBV3-1/TRBV3-2|TRBD1|.
TGTGCCAGCAGCCAAGATGGGACAGGGGTCTATGGCTACACCTTC
CASSQDGTGVYGYTF
>TRBJ2-7|TRBV7-2|TRBD2|.
TGTGCCAGCAGCTGGACGACTAGCGGGGGGGCCGGGGTTTACGAGCAGTACTTC
CASSWTTSGGAGVYEQYF
>TRBJ2-7|TRBV19|.|once
TGTGCCAGTAGTATTGGATACGAGCAGTACTTC
CASSIGYEQYF
>TRBJ1-1|TRBV18|.|.
TGTGCCAGCTCACTACAACAGAGACGGAGTAACACTGAAGCTTTCTTT
CASSLQQRRSNTEAFF
>TRBJ1-4|TRBV2|.|.
TGTGCCAGCTCAAGAGCCGGGAATGAAAAACTGTTTTTT
CASSRAGNEKLFF
>TRBJ1-2|TRBV28|TRBD1|.
TGTGCCAGCAGTCAAGGACAGGCGGGCGGCTACACCTTC
CASSQGQAGGYTF
>TRBJ2-2|TRBV14|.|.
TGTGCCAGCAGCTACGTACCGGGGCCGCAGGGCGGGGAGCTGTTTTTT
CASSYVPGPQGGELFF
>TRBJ1-1|TRBV4-2|.|.
TGTGCCAGCAGCCAAGAATCCCCCCCTCCCACTGAAGCTTTCTTT
CASSQESPPPTEAFF
>TRBJ2-7|TRBV6-5|TRBD1|.
TGTGCCAGCCGGGGACAGGGGATTTCTTTAGACGAGCAGTACTTC
CASRGQGISLDEQYF
>TRBJ2-1|TRBV18|TRBD2|.
TGTGCCAGCTCACCACCGGGGAGGGCGCGGGGTTCCTACAATGAGCAGTTCTTC
CASSPPGRARGSYNEQFF
>TRBJ1-4|TRBV5-6|TRBD1|.
TGTGCCACCCAGACAGGGGGCGACGAAAAACTGTTTTTT
CATQTGGDEKLFF
>TRBJ2-7|TRBV6-1|.|once
TGTGCCAGCAGTGAAAACTCTGTGACGGGCGAGCAGTACTTC
CASSENSVTGEQYF
>TRBJ1-3|TRBV18|.|.
TGTGCCAGCTCAGCACCCGGATCCGGAAACACCATATATTTT
CASSAPGSGNTIYF
>TRBJ2-1|TRBV6-5|.|.
TGTGCCAGCAGTTACGCCGAAGGGGGTGAGCAGTTCTTC
CASSYAEGGEQFF
>TRBJ1-1|TRBV11-2|.|.
TGTGCCAGCAGCTTAGACGACGGAAACACTGAAGCTTTCTTT
CASSLDDGNTEAFF
>TRBJ2-7|TRBV7-2|TRBD1|.
TGTGCCAGCAGCACCGGGACAGGCTTCAACGAGCAGTACTTC
CASSTGTGFNEQYF
>TRBJ1-4|TRBV4-1|.|.
TGCGCCAGCAGCCAAGATGTCGGGAGGGTTGAAAAACTGTTTTTT
CASSQDVGRVEKLFF
>TRBJ2-6|TRBV6-5|.|.
TGTGCCAGCAGTCCAGGGGGGTCTGGGGCCAACGTCCTGACTTTC
CASSPGGSGANVLTF
>TRBJ2-3|TRBV4-3|.|.
TGCGCCAGCAGCCAGGGACAAACTAGCACAGATACGCAGTATTTT
CASSQGQTSTDTQYF
>TRBJ2-7|TRBV28|TRBD1|.
TGTGCCAGCAGTTTGTACGGGACAGAGGATGAGCAGTACTTC
CASSLYGTEDEQYF
>TRBJ2-3|TRBV12-3/TRBV12-4|.|.
TGTGCCAGCGGGTTTGTGGATACGCAGTATTTT
CASGFVDTQYF
>TRBJ2-5|TRBV5-1|.|.
TGCGCCAGCAGCTTGGGTACAGGGATGGTCCTGGAGACCCAGTACTTC
CASSLGTGMVLETQYF
>TRBJ1-3|TRBV5-4|TRBD1|.
TGTGCCAGCAGCTTGTACGGACAGGGTACTGGAAACACCATATATTTT
CASSLYGQGTGNTIYF
>TRBJ2-7|TRBV18|.|.
TGTGCCAGCACGCTTTCGGGACGGACTGGTGAGCAGTACTTC
CASTLSGRTGEQYF
>TRBJ2-3|TRBV28|TRBD1|.
TGTGCCAGCAATCGGGACAGGGCCTCAGATACGCAGTATTTT
CASNRDRASDTQYF
>TRBJ2-2|TRBV11-3|.|.
TGTGCCAGCAGCTTTTCGGGAAACACCGGGGAGCTGTTTTTT
CASSFSGNTGELFF
>TRBJ2-1|TRBV5-5|.|.
TGTGCCAGCAGTCCCGGGGGCAGCTCCTACAATGAGCAGTTCTTC
CASSPGGSSYNEQFF
>TRBJ2-3|TRBV28|.|.
TGTGCCAGCAAATCGTGGGTGGTAGGGGGACCTAGCACAGATACGCAGTATTTT
CASKSWVVGGPSTDTQYF
>TRBJ1-2|TRBV7-9|.|once
TGTGCCTCCCGTCCCGACAGGCTCTATGGCTACACCTTC
CASRPDRLYGYTF
>TRBJ1-2|TRBV2|TRBD1|.
TGTGCCAGCAGTGACTCCTTACAGGGGCTGACTAACTATGGCTACACCTTC
CASSDSLQGLTNYGYTF
>TRBJ1-3|TRBV11-2|.|.
TGTGCCAGCAGCTTCATCTCTTACTCTGGAAACACCATATATTTT
CASSFISYSGNTIYF
>TRBJ2-7|TRBV3-1/TRBV3-2|.|.
TGTGCCAGCAGCCAAGGGCTTCCCTGGGCCTCCTACGAGCAGTACTTC
CASSQGLPWASYEQYF
>TRBJ2-7|TRBV6-6|.|.
TGTGCCAGCAGTTTTAAGGCAGGTAACTCCTACGAGCAGTACTTC
CASSFKAGNSYEQYF
>TRBJ1-3|TRBV7-2|.|once
TGTGCCAGCAGCTTGGCGGGGGGCGGAAACACCATATATTTT
CASSLAGGGNTIYF
>TRBJ2-2|TRBV7-6|TRBD2|.
TGTGCCAGCAGCCCCGGGACTAGCGGGAGTACCGGGGAGCTGTTTTTT
CASSPGTSGSTGELFF
>TRBJ2-2|TRBV30|.|.
TGTGCCTGGAGTCTAAGCGGAGCTGTACCCGGGGAGCTGTTTTTT
CAWSLSGAVPGELFF